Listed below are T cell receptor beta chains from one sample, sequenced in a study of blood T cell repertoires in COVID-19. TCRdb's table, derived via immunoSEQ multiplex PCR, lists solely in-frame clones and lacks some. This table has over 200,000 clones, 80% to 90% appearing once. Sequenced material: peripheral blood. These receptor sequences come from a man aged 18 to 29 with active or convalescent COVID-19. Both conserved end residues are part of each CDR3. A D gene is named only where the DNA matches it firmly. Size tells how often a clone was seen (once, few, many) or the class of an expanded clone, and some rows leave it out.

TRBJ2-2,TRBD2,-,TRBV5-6,TGTGCCAGCAGCTTAAGCGGGAGGTACACCGGGGAGCTGTTTTTT,CASSLSGRYTGELFF
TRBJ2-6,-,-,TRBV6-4,TGTGCCAGCAGTGCCAGGGCCTCTGGGGCCAACGTCCTGACTTTC,CASSARASGANVLTF
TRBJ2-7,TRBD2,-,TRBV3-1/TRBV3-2,TGTGCCAGCAGCCTTACTAGGGGAGGGGAGAGAACCGAAAAAGCCTCCTACGAGCAGTACTTC,CASSLTRGGERTEKASYEQYF
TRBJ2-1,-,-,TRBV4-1,TGCGCCAGCAGCACGATACAGGGAAAGTCCTACAATGAGCAGTTCTTC,CASSTIQGKSYNEQFF
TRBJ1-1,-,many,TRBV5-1,TGCGCCAGCAGCTTGTTGGGGGGGAACACTGAAGCTTTCTTT,CASSLLGGNTEAFF
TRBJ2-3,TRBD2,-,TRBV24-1,TGTGCCACCAGTGATTTAGCGGGAGGCAGCACAGATACGCAGTATTTT,CATSDLAGGSTDTQYF
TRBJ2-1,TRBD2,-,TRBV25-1,TGTGCCAGCAGTGACATCTCGGCGGGGGTGCGGTCGGGTGAGCAGTTCTTC,CASSDISAGVRSGEQFF
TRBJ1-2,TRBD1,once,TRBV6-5,TGTGCCAGCAGCAAGACAGGGGTCTATGGCTACACCTTC,CASSKTGVYGYTF
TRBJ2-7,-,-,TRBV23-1,TGCGCCAGCAGTCAAGGTCCCGCGGTGCACGGGACCTACGAGCAGTACTTC,CASSQGPAVHGTYEQYF
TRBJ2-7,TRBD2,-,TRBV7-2,TGTGCCAGCAGCTTGGGACTAGCGGGAGGGCCCTACGAGCAGTACTTC,CASSLGLAGGPYEQYF
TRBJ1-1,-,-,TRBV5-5,TGTGCCAGCAGCCTGACAGGAGTGAACACTGAAGCTTTCTTT,CASSLTGVNTEAFF
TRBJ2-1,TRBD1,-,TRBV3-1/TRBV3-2,TGTGCCAGCAGCCCAGGGACAGGGCCTAATGAGCAGTTCTTC,CASSPGTGPNEQFF
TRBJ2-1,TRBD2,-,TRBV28,TGTGCCAGCAGGAAGCGGGAAGCCGCCCATGAGCAGTTCTTC,CASRKREAAHEQFF
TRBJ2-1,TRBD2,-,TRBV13,TGTGCCAGCAGCCCCGGGCTAGCGGGCCACAATGAGCAGTTCTTC,CASSPGLAGHNEQFF
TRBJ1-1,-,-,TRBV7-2,TGTGCCAGCAGCTTAGCCGACAGTAACTACATGAACACTGAAGCTTTCTTT,CASSLADSNYMNTEAFF